The clone carrying this T cell receptor (beta chain) was detected a few times. The antigen remains unidentified. The V and J ends lost 2 bases and 2 bases respectively, with 15 bases between them. Germline lookup yields CDR1 KGHDR and CDR2 SFDVKD. The CDR3 length is 16 residues. These data are taken from a study of blood T cells in healthy people across ages. Study conclusions and caveats: Per million T cells, the diversity of TCR beta decreased roughly linearly as age advanced. Changes in expanded clonotypes were possibly confounded, as the CMV status of donors was unknown.

The second PCR ran about 7 to 12 cycles with a sample-barcoded 5' primer and J-beta primers. TCRdb re-called the 5' RACE reads with MiXCR, one entry per CDR3 protein. This table holds about a million distinct CDR3 sequences, 40% to 60% found once. The TCR comes from a man aged 25 to 40 in good health. The chain carries TRBV24-1 and TRBJ2-7; D gene unclear. Sequenced: blood. CDR3 nucleotides: TGTGCCACCAGTGATTCCTCCCCATTTGCCGCCTACGAGCAGTACTTC. The encoded protein is CATSDSSPFAAYEQYF.